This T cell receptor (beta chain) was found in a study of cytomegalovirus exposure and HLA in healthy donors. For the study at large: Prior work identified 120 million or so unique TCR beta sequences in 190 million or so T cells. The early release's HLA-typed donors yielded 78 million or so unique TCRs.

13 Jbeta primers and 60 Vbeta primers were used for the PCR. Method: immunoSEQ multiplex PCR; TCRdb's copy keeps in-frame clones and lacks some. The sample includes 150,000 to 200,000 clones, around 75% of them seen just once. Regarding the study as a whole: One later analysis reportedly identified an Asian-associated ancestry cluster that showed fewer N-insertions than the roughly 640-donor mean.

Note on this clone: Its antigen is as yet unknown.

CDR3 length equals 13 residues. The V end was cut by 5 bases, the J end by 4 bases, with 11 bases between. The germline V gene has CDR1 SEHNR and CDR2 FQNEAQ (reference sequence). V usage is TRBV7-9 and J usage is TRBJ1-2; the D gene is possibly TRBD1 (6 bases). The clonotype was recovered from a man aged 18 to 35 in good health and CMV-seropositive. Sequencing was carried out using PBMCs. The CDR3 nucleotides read TGTGCCAGCAGCCACAGGGAACCCTATGGCTACACCTTC. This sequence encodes CASSHREPYGYTF.